This TCR beta chain was identified in a study of blood T cell repertoires in COVID-19. Data came from immunoSEQ multiplex PCR; TCRdb stores just in-frame clones and leaves some out. The sample contains fewer than 200,000 clones, approximately 82% of which appear only once. Trimming at V came to 3 bases and at J to 0 bases, leaving 6 bases not matched to a gene. Germline CDR1 reads LNHDA; CDR2 reads SQIVND (reference sequence). The CDR3 is 18 amino acids. This chain links TRBV19 with TRBJ2-5, with 14 nucleotides matching TRBD2. This clonotype was obtained from a woman between 45 and 60 years old in a cohort exposed to, infected with or recovered from COVID-19 (not recorded which). The sample taken for sequencing was PBMCs or T cells enriched from blood (not recorded which). CDR3 amino acids: CASSIKTSGGGHQETQYF. DNA for the CDR3: TGTGCCAGTAGTATTAAGACTAGCGGGGGGGGCCACCAAGAGACCCAGTACTTC. Together with reference TRBV19 and TRBJ2-5, the CDR3 gives the full variable domain: DGGITQSPKYLFRKEGQNVTLSCEQNLNHDAMYWYRQDPGQGLRLIYYSQIVNDFQKGDIAEGYSVSREKKESFPLTVTSAQKNPTAFYLCASSIKTSGGGHQETQYFGPGTRLLVL.